This record covers a single T cell receptor (beta chain). Its target is unknown. This entry comes from a study of cytomegalovirus exposure and HLA in healthy donors. Donors sampled were nominally healthy, though unrecorded immune exposures were likely. Study-level findings and limits: CMV serostatus was the sole immune exposure data available.

The V gene's germline CDR1 is MGHRA and CDR2 YSYEKL. V lost 0 bases to trimming and J lost 7 bases; unmatched junction nucleotides: 5. This CDR3 comprises 15 residues. This PCR relied on a set of 60 Vbeta primers and 13 Jbeta primers. Sequencing was performed with immunoSEQ multiplex PCR; in TCRdb, only in-frame clones are kept and a portion is missing. Here the sample spans more than 90,000 clones, about 76% being singletons. V usage is TRBV4-1 and J usage is TRBJ1-5; TRBD1 agrees at 8 bases. Sequenced input: PBMCs. This clonotype was sampled from a man aged 40-49 years in good health and CMV-seropositive. CDR3 nucleotide sequence: TGCGCCAGCAGCCAAGATCAGGGGGCAGGGCAGCCCCAGCATTTT. Protein product: CASSQDQGAGQPQHF.